This TCR beta chain was sequenced in a study of prognosis after radiotherapy for stage I lung cancer (TCRdb year 2021). Context from the whole study: Between early 2018 and early 2019, 15 to 20 stage I NSCLC patients were enrolled in Nanjing, China. Among the enrolled patients, fourteen had newly diagnosed primary stage I lung tumors, while several had oligometastatic NSCLC following surgical resection of the primary tumor. All patients were considered medically inoperable, owing to comorbidities in about 13 and refusal of surgery in several. The cohort included 13 men and more than 5 women, with a median age of approximately 76 years and a range of about 50 to 85 years. About a dozen patients had adenocarcinoma and more than five had squamous cell carcinoma as the tumor histology. Image-guided IMRT or VMAT was used to deliver SBRT in 3 to 5 fractions at a biologically effective dose of at least 100 Gy. In every patient, SBRT was given without any concurrent therapy. Distant metastases were developed by four of the 19 patients after SBRT, at a median of around seven months, whereas no significant progression was observed in the other 15 patients. This study profiled peripheral blood TCR beta repertoires from stage I NSCLC patients before and after stereotactic body radiotherapy and linked the repertoires to distant failure. The study sequenced 40 or so blood samples from around 19 patients, one before and one after SBRT per patient.

The TCR beta CDR3 region was amplified from genomic DNA by two rounds of multiplex PCR. The first PCR round used primers specific to each TRBV and TRBJ gene, and the primer sequences were filed in Chinese patent CN105087789A. The second PCR round used universal primers. The Roche High Pure PCR Template Preparation Kit was used to extract genomic DNA from the frozen PBMCs. The libraries underwent paired-end sequencing with 151 bp reads on an Illumina HiSeq 3000. Concerning the study's data processing: Raw reads lacking the multiplex PCR primer sequences were removed with CutAdapt. PEAR was used to merge high-quality paired reads into contigs. By alignment to reference sequences, MiXCR assigned TRB V, D and J gene segments to each contig. CDR3 sequences were clustered by base quality and sequence similarity to remove sequencing errors. Diversity was measured as Shannon entropy normalized by the natural log of productive TCR sequence number. One minus Shannon entropy divided by the natural log of the number of unique clonotypes was used as the definition of clonality. Using the Youden index from ROC curves, the researchers picked the repertoire-metric cut-offs for progression-free survival, and all analyses were carried out in R 3.5.3. TCRdb took the public reads, trimmed them with fastp at Q25, ran MiXCR for clone calling and kept in-frame beta chains. Rows matching on CDR3 protein sequence are summarized as one entry with the most common DNA and genes. TCRdb's processing, not the authors' own work, is the source of the V and J calls. Within this sample are about 35,000 distinct CDR3 sequences, with more than 30% of them counted one time only. The ten largest make up around 27% of the sample.

A history of other malignancies or of prior chemotherapy or radiotherapy was absent in all patients, and node-negative disease was shown on CT and PET/CT in all patients. At each of the two time points, about 6.3 milliliters of peripheral venous blood were collected into EDTA tubes. Ficoll-Paque Plus density-gradient centrifugation was used to isolate PBMCs. Right after collection, samples were kept at -80 degrees C until analysis. Trimming costs V 7 bases and J 9 bases, and their ends lie 12 bases apart. Including both end residues, the CDR3 is 11 amino acids long. Here the CDR3 DNA is all that survives: 33 bases in frame from base 1. CDR1 and CDR2 (MNHNS, SASEGT) derive from the germline V gene. On the study overall, not on this receptor specifically: None of the reported P values were adjusted for multiple comparisons. Post-SBRT Shannon entropy and its change from baseline were lower in patients who developed distant metastases; baseline Shannon entropy was not associated with metastases. The study was limited by its small cohort and short follow-up, and the findings require independent validation. Unique TCR clone counts fell after SBRT (median 10,088 before versus several thousand after; Wilcoxon paired P=0.011). Differences in TRBV and TRBJ usage frequencies by metastasis status were reportedly observed in two V genes at baseline and in fewer than 10 V and two J genes after SBRT. Whether the expanded TCR clones were tumor-specific was not determined.

As regards this clonotype: Its antigen has not been determined. The CDR3 does not close with the conserved phenylalanine or tryptophan, likely indicating a read error.

The receptor comes from a donor over 45 with non-small cell lung cancer. In this chain, TRBV6-1 is recombined with TRBJ1-2, and the D gene may be TRBD1, 6 bases matching. This sample comprised PBMCs, obtained before or after stereotactic body radiation therapy (not recorded which). This receptor has the CDR3 CASIFQGSYTL. The DNA sequence reads TGTGCCAGCATCTTCCAGGGGAGCTACACCCTC.